These T cell receptor beta chains were read from a single sample in a study of graft-versus-host responses after intestinal transplantation. The antigens of these receptors remain unknown. Some clones are missing from TCRdb's copy, which holds only in-frame ones; the method was immunoSEQ multiplex PCR. This sample has over 75,000 clones; 85% to 95% occur once, and the top ten carry around 0.067%. This specimen consisted of unstimulated CD8+ T cells sorted from spleen or lymph node cells, obtained before transplant. The receptors derive from a human donor who was the organ donor for an intestinal transplant. Each CDR3 is given with its conserved first and last residue.

J: TRBJ2-1; V: TRBV5-4; CDR3: CASSFGDRVGAYNEQFF
J: TRBJ2-3; V: TRBV9; CDR3: CASSPTGRGTDTQYF
J: TRBJ2-7; V: TRBV30; CDR3: CAWSEGGRYEQYF
J: TRBJ1-1; V: TRBV7-9; CDR3: CASSSFILRAGNTEAFF
J: TRBJ1-1; V: TRBV6-5; CDR3: CASSYIPGWPEAFF
J: TRBJ2-1; V: TRBV9; CDR3: CASSGGLAGGSLHFYNEQFF
J: TRBJ2-1; V: TRBV30; CDR3: CAWRGLAGVEQFF
J: TRBJ2-7; V: TRBV28; CDR3: CASSSWLAGEDEQYF
J: TRBJ2-3; V: TRBV19; CDR3: CASTPSGGVVLTDTQYF
J: TRBJ1-5; V: TRBV6-5; CDR3: CASSSVRGSQPQHF
J: TRBJ1-2; V: TRBV20-1; CDR3: CSARTGDGYTF
J: TRBJ2-7; V: TRBV10-3; CDR3: CAISESETVSYEQYF
J: TRBJ1-4; V: TRBV2; CDR3: CASNIDKQGASTNEKLFF
J: TRBJ2-2; V: TRBV18; CDR3: CASSPGGELFF
J: TRBJ1-5; V: TRBV28; CDR3: CASSLLGTGKNQPQHF
J: TRBJ2-1; V: TRBV27; CDR3: CVSSQGLAGVGGNEQFF
J: TRBJ2-3; V: TRBV2; CDR3: CASSGWTSESTDTQYF
J: TRBJ1-6; V: TRBV30; CDR3: CACQDRDNSPLHF
J: TRBJ2-2; V: TRBV9; CDR3: CASSAKNTGELFF
J: TRBJ2-2; V: TRBV25-1; CDR3: CASSARGLAGELFF
J: TRBJ2-5; V: TRBV10-3; CDR3: CAISRDRGETQYF
J: TRBJ2-7; V: TRBV5-1; CDR3: CASSWGPGHNYEQYF
J: TRBJ2-2; V: TRBV19; CDR3: CASSIGNTGELFF
J: TRBJ2-5; V: TRBV2; CDR3: CASSLGTFQETQYF
J: TRBJ2-3; V: TRBV13; CDR3: CASSSYGASTDTQYF
J: TRBJ2-7; V: TRBV9; CDR3: CASSAGLADYYEQYF
J: TRBJ2-1; V: TRBV7-8; CDR3: CASSLPGTSGSNEQFF
J: TRBJ1-6; V: TRBV5-1; CDR3: CASSLVWRGVNNSPLHF
J: TRBJ1-4; V: TRBV29-1; CDR3: CSVAGQGNEKLFF
J: TRBJ2-5; V: TRBV5-6; CDR3: CASSPTPGGPHEETQYF
J: TRBJ2-7; V: TRBV5-1; CDR3: CASSLGPKTSGGRYYEQYF
J: TRBJ2-1; V: TRBV9; CDR3: CASSVGGAITYNEQFF
J: TRBJ2-3; V: TRBV19; CDR3: CASSMLAGGLDTQYF
J: TRBJ2-3; V: TRBV7-8; CDR3: CASSLAPLAGGGTDTQYF
J: TRBJ1-1; V: TRBV4-1; CDR3: CASSQDGGLFGAFF
J: TRBJ2-7; V: TRBV27; CDR3: CASSPTTGGPLGEQYF
J: TRBJ2-1; V: TRBV19; CDR3: CASSNPDRGYWDEQFF
J: TRBJ2-6; V: TRBV9; CDR3: CASSVGQKISGANVLTF
J: TRBJ2-1; V: TRBV19; CDR3: CASTAIGDEQFF
J: TRBJ2-3; V: TRBV4-1; CDR3: CASSRILAGSTDTQYF
J: TRBJ2-2; V: TRBV29-1; CDR3: CSVAGQGTGTGELFF